This entry lists 23 T cell receptor beta chains sequenced from one sample in a study of PD-L1 blockade in urothelial cancer (dated by TCRdb to 2017 to 2019). The time point label here, explained by the study, means: peripheral blood 6 weeks after treatment start. Receptor libraries were prepared by the immunoSEQ multiplex PCR assay. TCRdb mirrors the immuneACCESS table, restricted to in-frame sequences. Some clones are absent from its copies; in checked studies, under half trace to an unresolved V gene, and the reason for the others is unknown. The sample table shows around 46,000 clones, and roughly 78% are seen once. About 13% of the sample lies in the top ten. Sequencing used PBMCs, obtained around atezolizumab (anti-PD-L1) treatment. These receptors came from a man aged 55 to 70 with urothelial cancer.

This clone was seen a handful of times. This rearrangement joins TRBV11-2 to TRBJ1-6; D gene unclear. This CDR3 region has 15 residues. Trimming stripped 5 bases from V and 5 bases from J, with 13 bases between. Germline assignment: CDR1 SGHAT and CDR2 FQNNGV. CDR3 in DNA: TGTGCCAGCAGCATCGGTCGAGAGAATAATTCACCCCTCCACTTT. Translation: CASSIGRENNSPLHF.

This rearrangement joins TRBV2 to TRBJ1-5, with D possibly TRBD1 on 5 matching bases. Germline lookup yields CDR1 SNHLY and CDR2 FYNNEI. CDR3 size: 17 residues. The V end was cut by 1 base, the J end by 0 bases, with 13 bases between. CDR3 sequence reads: CASSEEATGTSNQPQHF. In nucleotides, the CDR3 is TGTGCCAGCAGTGAAGAGGCAACAGGTACTAGCAATCAGCCCCAGCATTTT.

The V gene is TRBV11-2, the J gene TRBJ2-2, with 8 bases aligning to TRBD1. CDR3 length: 16 amino acids. The germline V gene encodes CDR1 SGHAT and CDR2 FQNNGV. Trimming cost V 1 base and J 1 base; bases outside gene matches: 2. The CDR3 DNA is TGTGCCAGCAGCTTAGTTGGGACAGGGAACACCGGGGAGCTGTTTTTT. It encodes CASSLVGTGNTGELFF. Full variable domain (rest looked up from reference TRBV11-2 and TRBJ2-2): EAGVAQSPRYKIIEKRQSVAFWCNPISGHATLYWYQQILGQGPKLLIQFQNNGVVDDSQLPKDRFSAERLKGVDSTLKIQPAKLEDSAVYLCASSLVGTGNTGELFFGEGSRLTVL.

The V call is TRBV7-6, the J call TRBJ2-3, with D possibly TRBD2 on 5 matching bases. This CDR3 region has 14 residues. Germline CDR1 SGHVS, CDR2 FNYEAQ. V was clipped by 5 bases and J by 3 bases, with 12 bases between them. Here the CDR3 DNA reads TGTGCCAGCAGCCCCGGACTGGTAACAGATACGCAGTATTTT. This sequence encodes CASSPGLVTDTQYF.

CDR3 amino acids: CASSYSTAGRSGEQYF. For the CDR3, the DNA is TGTGCCAGCAGTTACTCGACGGCGGGACGATCCGGCGAGCAGTACTTC. The chain combines TRBV6-5 with TRBJ2-7; a weak D match, TRBD2 (6 bases). V dropped 0 bases and J dropped 6 bases, with 18 bases sitting between them. Looked up from germline, CDR1 is MNHEY and CDR2 is SVGAGI. This CDR3 has 16 amino acids.

This clone was seen just once. The chain carries TRBV5-1 and TRBJ1-5, with D uncertain. The CDR3 sequence is 13 residues long. The V gene's germline CDR1 is SGHRS and CDR2 YFSETQ. V shed 0 bases and J shed 4 bases, with 5 bases lying between them. Written as DNA, the CDR3 is TGCGCCAGCAGCTTGGGGCCTAATCAGCCCCAGCATTTT. It yields the protein CASSLGPNQPQHF. Full variable domain (missing parts from reference TRBV5-1 and TRBJ1-5): KAGVTQTPRYLIKTRGQQVTLSCSPISGHRSVSWYQQTPGQGLQFLFEYFSETQRNKGNFPGRFSGRQFSNSRSEMNVSTLELGDSALYLCASSLGPNQPQHFGDGTRLSIL.

This clone was seen many times. The V call is TRBV7-9, the J call TRBJ2-1; TRBD2 agrees at 10 bases. Germline CDR1 and CDR2: SEHNR and FQNEAQ (reference sequence). The CDR3 length is 15 residues. V shed 3 bases and J 9 bases; nucleotides not matched to a gene: 8. The CDR3 sequence: CASSFLAGVLGEQFF. Written as DNA, the CDR3 is TGTGCCAGCAGCTTCCTAGCGGGAGTTTTGGGTGAGCAGTTCTTC.

The chain carries TRBV18 and TRBJ1-2, with 9 bases aligning to TRBD1. The germline V gene encodes CDR1 KGHSH and CDR2 LQKENI. The CDR3 has 15 residues. Trimming removed 3 bases from V and 0 bases from J; junction bases left unmatched: 2. This CDR3 reads CASSPGTGTNYGYTF. The CDR3 nucleotides are TGTGCCAGCTCACCTGGGACAGGGACTAACTATGGCTACACCTTC.

The V gene is TRBV5-5, the J gene TRBJ2-7, with D perhaps matching TRBD1 (6 bases). The CDR3 has 14 residues. CDR1 is SGHKS and CDR2 is YYEKEE in the germline V gene (reference sequence). V lost 4 bases to trimming and J lost 7 bases, with 18 bases between them. The CDR3 DNA reads as TGTGCCAGCAGCCCCGGAACAGGGTCAAGAGAGCAGTACTTC. Amino acids: CASSPGTGSREQYF.

The chain is built from TRBV14 and TRBJ1-6; D is undetermined. Germline V CDR1 and CDR2: SGHDN, FVKESK. Trimming took 4 bases from V and 12 from J, leaving 19 bases between them. This CDR3 has 15 amino acids. In nucleotides, the CDR3 is TGTGCCAGCAGCCGAGTCAGAGGTCTTGGGTTACCCCTCCACTTT. Amino acids: CASSRVRGLGLPLHF.

This clone has only one observation. The V call is TRBV6-1, the J call TRBJ1-1; 7 nucleotides align to TRBD1. The CDR3 has 15 residues. After removal of 1 base from V and 7 bases from J, the junction contained 9 bases not matched to a gene. Germline V gene data show CDR1 as MNHNS and CDR2 as SASEGT. The CDR3 protein is CASSEVRQGRGEAFF. The DNA for the CDR3 is TGTGCCAGCAGTGAAGTTAGACAGGGCCGGGGTGAAGCTTTCTTT.

This chain connects TRBV5-1 to TRBJ2-5, with 8 bases aligning to TRBD1. The CDR3 totals 13 residues. Germline CDR1 is SGHRS and CDR2 is YFSETQ. Trimming took 4 bases from V and 5 from J; bases not matched to a gene: 4. The CDR3 spells CASSGGQGETQYF. CDR3 DNA: TGCGCCAGCAGCGGAGGACAGGGTGAGACCCAGTACTTC. The full variable domain, rest sourced from reference TRBV5-1 and TRBJ2-5, is KAGVTQTPRYLIKTRGQQVTLSCSPISGHRSVSWYQQTPGQGLQFLFEYFSETQRNKGNFPGRFSGRQFSNSRSEMNVSTLELGDSALYLCASSGGQGETQYFGPGTRLLVL.

The rearrangement uses TRBV7-2 and TRBJ1-1; D remains unclear. V was shortened by 5 bases and J by 4 bases, with 20 bases between the two germline ends. Germline assignment: CDR1 SGHTA and CDR2 FQGNSA. CDR3 length equals 16 residues. In DNA, the CDR3 is TGTGCCAGCAGCCCGCAGGTCTCACCCCGGGGCACTGAAGCTTTCTTT. Translation: CASSPQVSPRGTEAFF.

To note about this clone: Other DNA sequences in the same sample also yield this CDR3. The CDR3 loop is CASSPGQGGGNTEAFF. The CDR3 coding sequence is TGCGCCAGCAGCCCCGGACAGGGCGGTGGGAACACTGAAGCTTTCTTT. The chain is built from TRBV5-1 and TRBJ1-1; the match to TRBD1 covers 8 bases. V was pared by 4 bases and J by 1 base, with 9 bases of the junction left unmatched. The germline V gene encodes CDR1 SGHRS and CDR2 YFSETQ. This CDR3 has 16 amino acids. Full variable domain (missing parts from reference TRBV5-1 and TRBJ1-1): KAGVTQTPRYLIKTRGQQVTLSCSPISGHRSVSWYQQTPGQGLQFLFEYFSETQRNKGNFPGRFSGRQFSNSRSEMNVSTLELGDSALYLCASSPGQGGGNTEAFFGQGTRLTVV.

This chain uses TRBV5-4 with TRBJ2-7; TRBD2 matches at 8 bases. There are 13 residues in the CDR3. The V segment lost 1 base and the J segment 6 bases; nucleotides outside the gene matches: 3. Germline loops: CDR1 SGHNT, CDR2 YYREEE (reference sequence). DNA of the CDR3: TGTGCCAGCAGCTTGTCGGGGACTAGCGAGCAGTACTTC. As protein: CASSLSGTSEQYF. Together with reference TRBV5-4 and TRBJ2-7, the CDR3 gives the full variable domain: ETGVTQSPTHLIKTRGQQVTLRCSSQSGHNTVSWYQQALGQGPQFIFQYYREEENGRGNFPPRFSGLQFPNYSSELNVNALELDDSALYLCASSLSGTSEQYFGPGTRLTVT.

This sequence joins TRBV6-1 and TRBJ1-1, with 7 bases aligning to TRBD1. The germline V gene encodes CDR1 MNHNS and CDR2 SASEGT. Trimming cost V 5 bases and J 1 base; bases outside gene matches: 4. The CDR3 loop spans 14 amino acids. The CDR3 region is CASSPRQGNTEAFF. In DNA form, the CDR3 reads TGTGCCAGCAGTCCGAGACAGGGGAACACTGAAGCTTTCTTT.

CDR3 in amino acids: CASSSTGTNYGYTF. The DNA for the CDR3 is TGCGCCAGCAGCTCGACAGGTACTAACTATGGCTACACCTTC. V and J are TRBV5-1 and TRBJ1-2, with a tentative D call TRBD1 (6 bases). V was clipped by 3 bases and J by 0 bases, with 9 bases between them. CDR3 size: 14 residues. CDR1 is SGHRS, CDR2 YFSETQ, per germline. Using reference TRBV5-1 and TRBJ1-2 for the parts outside the CDR3, the full variable domain is KAGVTQTPRYLIKTRGQQVTLSCSPISGHRSVSWYQQTPGQGLQFLFEYFSETQRNKGNFPGRFSGRQFSNSRSEMNVSTLELGDSALYLCASSSTGTNYGYTFGSGTRLTVV.

The chain has TRBV5-6 and TRBJ2-2, with no clear D. CDR3 size: 15 residues. V shed 2 bases and J shed 0 bases, with 8 bases lying between them. Germline lookup yields CDR1 SGHDT and CDR2 YYEEEE. CDR3 bases: TGTGCCAGCAGCTTCGACACGTCGAACACCGGGGAGCTGTTTTTT. Protein sequence: CASSFDTSNTGELFF.

The chain couples TRBV7-9 to TRBJ2-7, with D possibly TRBD1 on 6 matching bases. The germline gives CDR1 SEHNR, CDR2 FQNEAQ (reference sequence). This CDR3 has 13 residues. V was pared by 3 bases and J by 5 bases, with 11 bases between. Written as DNA, the CDR3 is TGTGCCAGCAGCTTTCAGGGGATCAACGAGCAGTACTTC. It encodes CASSFQGINEQYF.

The chain links TRBV30 to TRBJ1-3; 7 nucleotides line up with TRBD1. This CDR3 has 14 amino acids. V was clipped by 4 bases and J by 4 bases; unmatched bases: 7. Germline assignment: CDR1 GTSNPN and CDR2 SVGIG (reference sequence). The DNA for the CDR3 is TGTGCCTGGAACACAGGGGTGGGAGGAAACACCATATATTTT. Amino acids: CAWNTGVGGNTIYF.

The V and J genes are TRBV5-8 and TRBJ2-7; TRBD1 aligns across 9 bases. This CDR3 comprises 15 residues. The V gene end was trimmed by 0 bases and the J gene end by 4 bases; junction bases not matched to a gene: 5. Per the germline V gene, CDR1 is SGHTS and CDR2 is YDEGEE. CDR3 protein: CASSLVGTGRYEQYF. CDR3 coding DNA: TGTGCCAGCAGCTTGGTGGGGACAGGGAGATACGAGCAGTACTTC.

The CDR3: CASSIGSGGGETQYF. The DNA of the CDR3 is TGTGCCAGTAGTATTGGGAGCGGGGGAGGAGAGACCCAGTACTTC. This chain links TRBV19 with TRBJ2-5; TRBD2 matches at 8 bases. Per the germline V gene, CDR1 is LNHDA and CDR2 is SQIVND (reference sequence). There are 15 residues in the CDR3. Unmatched junction bases numbered 7, after V lost 3 bases and J lost 4 bases.

In its sample, this clone was seen once. This chain uses TRBV6-5 with TRBJ2-7; TRBD1 matches at 7 bases. After removal of 5 bases from V and 4 bases from J, the junction contained 8 bases not matched to a gene. The CDR3 is 14 residues long. Per the germline V gene, CDR1 is MNHEY and CDR2 is SVGAGI. CDR3 protein: CASSETGLGYEQYF. DNA for the CDR3: TGTGCCAGCAGTGAGACAGGGTTGGGTTACGAGCAGTACTTC.